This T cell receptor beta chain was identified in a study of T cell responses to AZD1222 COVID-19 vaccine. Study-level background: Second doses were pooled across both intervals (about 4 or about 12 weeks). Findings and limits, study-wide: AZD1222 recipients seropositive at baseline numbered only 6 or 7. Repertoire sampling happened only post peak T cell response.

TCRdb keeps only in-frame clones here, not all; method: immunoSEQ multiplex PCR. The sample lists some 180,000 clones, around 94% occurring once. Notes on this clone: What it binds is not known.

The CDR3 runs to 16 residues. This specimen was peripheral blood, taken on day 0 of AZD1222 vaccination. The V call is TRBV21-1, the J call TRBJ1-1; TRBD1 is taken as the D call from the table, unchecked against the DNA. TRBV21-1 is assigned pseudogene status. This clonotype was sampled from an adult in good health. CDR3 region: CASSKPPGQGGTEAFF. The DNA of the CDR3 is TGTGCCAGCAGCAAACCCCCCGGACAGGGGGGAACTGAAGCTTTCTTT.